The TCR beta chain described here comes from a study of blood T cells in healthy people across ages (dated by TCRdb to 2013 to 2016). As for the study more broadly: Template switching captured roughly one uniquely barcoded TCR beta cDNA molecule per two T cells in model experiments. Using deep sequencing normalized with unique cDNA molecular identifiers, the study measured how TCR beta repertoire diversity changes with age. For two donors (one aged 18 to 30 and one aged 80 or older), the study analyzed two additional independent replicas of 1 million unique cDNA reads from the same blood draw. The donors were divided into four age groups: young (average approximately 17 years), middle-aged (under 40), aged (about 60) and long-lived (nearly 85).

The approximately 39 donors, aged roughly 6 to 100 years, were systemically healthy Caucasian individuals from Russia. Around 9.7 milliliters of peripheral blood were collected from each donor into EDTA-treated Vacutainer tubes. PBMCs were isolated by Ficoll-Paque density-gradient centrifugation, with at least 7 million obtained per sample. Total RNA was extracted from PBMCs with Trizol reagent, with at least 5.5 micrograms obtained per sample. For every donor, an aliquot of PBMCs went through flow cytometry to measure the percentages of naive CD45RAhigh/CD27high T cells. Looking up the germline V gene yields CDR1 MDHEN and CDR2 SYDVKM. V loses 5 bases of germline sequence and J loses 9 bases, and the interval between the two ends is 20 bases. Its CDR3 holds 14 amino acids, cysteine through phenylalanine. Just the 42-base CDR3 DNA is kept, in frame starting at base 1. Libraries were prepared through 5' RACE. Instrument used: Illumina HiSeq 2500. A second PCR of about 7 to 12 cycles was run with a J-beta primer mix and a sample-barcoded 5' primer. A template-switch 5' adaptor carrying 12 random nucleotides introduced a unique molecular identifier onto each TCR beta cDNA molecule. Each sample yielded at least 3 million CDR3-containing paired-end reads. All of the RNA was converted into first-strand cDNA using the Mint cDNA synthesis kit, with a TRBC-specific oligonucleotide serving as the primer. All cDNA was treated with uracil-DNA glycosylase and then went through a first 18-cycle PCR with the universal primers M1SS and BC2_uni_R. From the authors' description of their analysis: Normalization of each sample was performed by random selection of 1 million high-quality reads, each carrying a distinct molecular identifier. Reads sharing molecular identifiers were discarded rather than binned into consensus sequences. MiTCR, run with a Q25 quality threshold and the strictest error-elimination algorithm, handled CDR3 identification, clonotype clustering and error correction. A nonparametric unseen species model using Euler transformation provided a lower-bound estimate of total TCR beta diversity. The public reads were reprocessed in TCRdb via fastp at Q25 and MiXCR, keeping in-frame beta chains. For every CDR3 protein sequence, its rows merge into one entry that carries the most common genes and DNA. None of the V and J calls come from the authors' own analysis; TCRdb made them. The sample has approximately 490,000 distinct CDR3 sequences on record, nearly 25% of them singletons. The biggest ten clones account for roughly 10% of the sample.

The investigation overall reported the following: The percentage of naive T cells measured by flow cytometry correlated strongly with observed TCR beta diversity. The CMV infection status of donors was not known, potentially confounding age-related changes in expanded clonotypes. Estimates of total diversity from one million sequenced T cells were regarded as lower bounds and underestimates. Compared with the aged group, the long-lived group had more naive CD4+ T cells, fewer expanded clones and increased TCR diversity, a pattern suggesting age selection. Bulk unsorted PBMC profiling prevented conclusive comparison of naive and antigen-experienced compartments. Observed TCR beta diversity per million T cells fell roughly linearly with age, and a significant reduction was already apparent by age about 38.

This clonotype was counted once. This receptor's antigen is unknown. The record has no base qualities; no much larger clone is one base away. The same sample was also studied in work on T cells of mothers and their children. Per the second study: Nine systemically healthy Caucasian individuals, comprising three mothers and their six children, were included as donors. cDNA synthesis consumed the entire amount of extracted RNA, loaded at approximately 1.6 ug RNA in each 15 ul reaction. In the second PCR, the M1S primer added sample barcodes and 2-4 random nucleotides. Over 8.5 million TCR beta CDR3 reads were obtained for each mother, and about 3 million reads were obtained for each child. Thymic selection similarly shapes TCR recombination output in related and unrelated pairs, with minor effect from inherited differences. Related mother-child pairs always showed normalized repertoire overlap that was slightly higher than in unrelated mother-child pairs, though the difference was never significant. No persistent microchimeric T cell clones were found, with a detection sensitivity of approximately 100 clones per million clonotypes. The study used deep NGS to compare TCR beta repertoires of mothers and children, seeking features distinguishing related mother-child pairs from unrelated individuals. The mean age was about 38 +/- 4 years for the mothers and approximately 11 +/- 4 years for the children. Libraries were sequenced on Illumina HiSeq 2000 with 100+100 nt paired-end reads after adapter ligation with NEBNext reagents. To prevent cross-contamination, the mother and child libraries were prepared one month apart and sequenced in separate runs. Between roughly 500,000 and 2,300,000 distinct TCR beta clonotypes were identified per donor. Naive TCR beta clonotypes were estimated from low-frequency clonotypes matched to each donor's FACS-determined naive share, without sorting.

The sequence came from a boy between 5 and 17 years old in good health. Material: blood. Recombination connected TRBV28 to TRBJ2-7, with no confidently assigned D gene. The nucleotides are TGTGCCAGCAGTGCCGCGACAACTCCTTTAGGGCAGTACTTC. Translation gives CASSAATTPLGQYF.